This T cell receptor (beta chain) was profiled in a study of monozygotic twins with inflammatory bowel disease (dated by TCRdb to the late 2010s). Regarding the complete study: The full study comprised 30 or so monozygotic twin pairs: nine German pairs (four IBD-concordant, five IBD-discordant) and 19 IBD-discordant Danish pairs. Disease-associated traits were sought mainly through comparisons between IBD patients and their genetically identical healthy co-twins within discordant pairs. Each individual had, on average, about 151 000 unique TCRalpha sequences and 181 000 unique TCRbeta sequences available for analysis.

Note on this clonotype: It has no known antigen specificity.

Study-level results and caveats: The results gave no support for a single strong signal or clonotype linked to IBD. IBD patients shared fewer clonotypes with other individuals than healthy twins did, most markedly in patients showing signs of disease activity. Repertoire similarity did not differ between concordant and discordant twins, possibly due to limited statistical power. IBD patients had lower TCRbeta repertoire diversity, measured by the inverse Simpson index, than their healthy co-twins. Differing immunosuppressive treatments among patients may have added background noise and inter-individual variability to the repertoires. The analysis was unable to tell different T cell subtypes apart.

A roughly 2.5 ml peripheral blood sample was drawn into PAXgene tubes per donor and stored at -80°C. Total RNA was isolated from whole blood with the PAXgene blood miRNA kit on an automated QIAcube, without T cell sorting. Peripheral blood from monozygotic twin pairs who were concordant or discordant for inflammatory bowel disease underwent deep TCRalpha and TCRbeta repertoire profiling using unique molecular barcoding. For every twin pair, smoking habits were documented, and each individual was categorised as a current, former or never smoker. Preparation of the library involved 5' RACE. For each TCR library, 3,000 to 4,000 ng of total RNA was used. cDNA was synthesized with SMARTScribe reverse transcriptase in eight separate reactions per sample. During cDNA synthesis, template switching was used to introduce unique molecular identifiers that contained a 6-nucleotide sample barcode. TCRalpha and TCRbeta cDNA was amplified in two nested PCRs of roughly 16 and 10 cycles, and bead purification was carried out after each PCR. Before amplification, the cDNA was treated with uracil DNA-glycosylase and purified using the QIAquick PCR purification kit. The second PCR added Illumina TruSeq-compatible adapters along with sample-specific barcodes. TapeStation and Qubit were used to check library quality and concentration, and roughly 4.8 ng of each library went into the pool. The pooled libraries were sequenced with 2 x 100 bp reads and custom sequencing primers on an Illumina HiSeq2500 single-index Rapid Run. Per the original workflow: MiGEC version 1.2.6 was used for UMI-based consensus assembly, which corrected PCR and sequencing errors. V(D)J alignment, clonotype assembly and CDR3 extraction were performed with MiXCR version 2.1.1. Normalisation of gene usage, clonotype sharing and MAIT/NKT TCR abundance was achieved by analysing the top 1000, 10 000 and 20 000 clonotypes per sample. After downsampling to 27 000 UMIs, diversity was calculated as the inverse Simpson index using the vegan R package. Statistical testing used paired Mann-Whitney U tests on the discordant twin pairs and applied Benjamini-Hochberg correction for multiple testing. TCRdb reprocessed the reads and provides one entry for every CDR3 protein sequence; no DNA is given. It is TCRdb's table, rather than the study itself, that gives the V and J calls and clone size. The sample table gives about 110,000 distinct CDR3 sequences. The biggest ten clones account for over 10% of the sample.

The germline V gene encodes CDR1 SGHDT and CDR2 YYEEEE. Its CDR3 holds 13 amino acids, cysteine through phenylalanine. DNA is not on record. The sample comprised blood. The source of this sequence is a human donor with ulcerative colitis or Crohn's disease, or a healthy co-twin of an affected twin (not recorded which). This chain joins TRBV5-6 to TRBJ2-7; no DNA is available, so the TRBD1 call from TCRdb remains unchecked. The CDR3: CASSTGGPYEQYF.